These T cell receptor beta chains were read from a single sample in a study of shared clonotypes between healthy human individuals. The repertoire was sequenced with immunoSEQ multiplex PCR; TCRdb's copy has only in-frame clones and lacks some. This table has more than 1,200,000 clones, approximately 98.5% appearing once. Sequenced: naive CD4+ T cells sorted from blood. These receptors originate from a man aged 25-45 years in good health. The CDR3 runs from the conserved cysteine through the conserved F or W. The D gene is left open where the match is weak. Only some rows state a clone size, as once, few, many or a class for expanded clones.

d_call clone_size j_call v_call cdr3_nt cdr3_aa
TRBD1 NA TRBJ2-7 TRBV2 TGTGCCAGCAGTGAGGGGACAGCCTCCTACGAGCAGTACTTC CASSEGTASYEQYF
TRBD1 NA TRBJ2-2 TRBV9 TGTGCCAGCAGCGCCGGGACAGGGTTTTATACCGGGGAGCTGTTTTTT CASSAGTGFYTGELFF
NA NA TRBJ2-2 TRBV9 TGTGCCAGCAGCGGGGTCACCGGGGAGCTGTTTTTT CASSGVTGELFF
NA NA TRBJ1-5 TRBV5-4 TGTGCCAGCAGCGCTTTAAATCAGCCCCAGCATTTT CASSALNQPQHF
NA once TRBJ2-2 TRBV27 TGTGCCAGCACGGGGCTCAAGAATCGCACCGGGGAGCTGTTTTTT CASTGLKNRTGELFF
NA NA TRBJ1-4 TRBV18 TGTGCCAGCTCACCATTATTTGAGGGGACGCGTAGGGAAAAACTGTTTTTT CASSPLFEGTRREKLFF
NA NA TRBJ2-7 TRBV9 TGTGCCAGCAGCGTAGGCGTTAGCGGAGGTGAGCAGTACTTC CASSVGVSGGEQYF
NA NA TRBJ2-7 TRBV30 TGTGCCTGGGGGCCTAACCTGGCTAGCGCAAACTACGAGCAGTACTTC CAWGPNLASANYEQYF
TRBD1 NA TRBJ2-2 TRBV5-1 TGCGCCAGCAGCCCCAGGACAGGGGCCGGGGAGCTGTTTTTT CASSPRTGAGELFF
NA NA TRBJ1-1 TRBV5-1 TGCGCCAGCAGCTTGCCTCCGGGACAAACGAACACTGAAGCTTTCTTT CASSLPPGQTNTEAFF
NA once TRBJ2-2 TRBV9 TGTGCCAGCAGCGTACCAGTCGACACCGGGGAGCTGTTTTTT CASSVPVDTGELFF
NA once TRBJ2-3 TRBV11-3 TGTGCCAGCAGCCCTGGAGCCGCGAGCACAGATACGCAGTATTTT CASSPGAASTDTQYF
NA NA TRBJ2-2 TRBV29-1 TGCAGCGTCAACAGGGAGAACACCGGGGAGCTGTTTTTT CSVNRENTGELFF
NA NA TRBJ2-7 TRBV28 TGTGCCAGCAGTTTCTGGGACACCAAACCGACTTCCTACGAGCAGTACTTC CASSFWDTKPTSYEQYF
NA NA TRBJ1-3 TRBV7-8 TGTGCCAGCAGCGCCAGGGGCCTCGAGCCAATAAACTCTGGAAACACCATATATTTT CASSARGLEPINSGNTIYF
TRBD1 NA TRBJ1-5 TRBV7-9 TGTGCCAGCAGCTCTGGACAGGGGGCGATAAGCAATCAGCCCCAGCATTTT CASSSGQGAISNQPQHF
NA NA TRBJ1-2 TRBV20-1 TGCAGTGCGACCCTTCCTTATGGCTACACCTTC CSATLPYGYTF
NA once TRBJ1-3 TRBV11-2 TGTGCCAGCAGCCCGAGAGCAGGGACTGGAAACACCATATATTTT CASSPRAGTGNTIYF
TRBD1 NA TRBJ2-5 TRBV6-1 TGTGCCAGCACCGGACAGGGCCCGTGGACCCAGTACTTC CASTGQGPWTQYF
TRBD2 NA TRBJ2-3 TRBV6-5 TGTGCCAGCAGTTACTCGCGAGCGGGAGGGCCAGATACGCAGTATTTT CASSYSRAGGPDTQYF
NA NA TRBJ2-1 TRBV5-1 TGCGCCAGCAGCCGAGTCAATGAGCAGTTCTTC CASSRVNEQFF
TRBD2 NA TRBJ2-7 TRBV5-1 TGCGCCAGCAGCTTAATAGCGGGAGGCTACGAGCAGTACTTC CASSLIAGGYEQYF
NA NA TRBJ1-2 TRBV19 TGTGCCAGTAGTTGGACTGTCGTGTCCGGCTATGGCTACACCTTC CASSWTVVSGYGYTF
TRBD1 NA TRBJ2-7 TRBV2 TGTGCCAGCAACAGGGGGACAGACTACGAGCAGTACTTC CASNRGTDYEQYF
NA NA TRBJ2-7 TRBV6-1 TGTGCCACTTCGGCTAAGCATGACTCCTACGAGCAGTACTTC CATSAKHDSYEQYF
NA NA TRBJ1-3 TRBV15 TGTGCCACCAGCACGAACTCTGGAAACACCATATATTTT CATSTNSGNTIYF
NA NA TRBJ2-4 TRBV5-1 TGCGCCAGCAGCTCCAGGGGGGGCCGAAACATTCAGTACTTC CASSSRGGRNIQYF
NA NA TRBJ1-1 TRBV5-1 TGCGCCAGCAGCCCCCACTGGGAGGGAGAAGCTTTCTTT CASSPHWEGEAFF
TRBD1 NA TRBJ1-5 TRBV5-1 TGCGCCAGCAGCTTACAGGGGTTAAGCAATCAGCCCCAGCATTTT CASSLQGLSNQPQHF
TRBD2 once TRBJ2-2 TRBV4-3 TGCGCCAGCAGCCAAGTTCCAGCGGGAAGGGCCGGGGAGCTGTTTTTT CASSQVPAGRAGELFF
TRBD1 once TRBJ2-5 TRBV29-1 TGCAGCGTCTCATCGACAGGGCAAGAGACCCAGTACTTC CSVSSTGQETQYF
TRBD1 NA TRBJ2-5 TRBV2 TGTGCCAGCAGGACGGACAGGGGGCAGTGGGAGACCCAGTACTTC CASRTDRGQWETQYF
TRBD1 NA TRBJ2-3 TRBV5-1 TGCGCCAGCAGCTCCGGGGACAGGGGGCTTGATACGCAGTATTTT CASSSGDRGLDTQYF
NA NA TRBJ2-3 TRBV7-9 TGTGCCAGCAGCTTAGCAGACGCTCGCACAGATACGCAGTATTTT CASSLADARTDTQYF
NA NA TRBJ2-3 TRBV4-3 TGCGCCAGCAGCCAAGAGTTAGTTACTAATACGCAGTATTTT CASSQELVTNTQYF
TRBD2 NA TRBJ2-7 TRBV5-4 TGTGCCAGCAGCTTGCCTAGCGGGAGTCTGACCTACGAGCAGTACTTC CASSLPSGSLTYEQYF
TRBD1 NA TRBJ1-1 TRBV5-4 TGTGCCAGCAGCGGGGCAGGGGGGCCTTTGAACACTGAAGCTTTCTTT CASSGAGGPLNTEAFF
NA NA TRBJ2-7 TRBV5-6 TGTGCCAGCAGCTTTGAACACTACCGGTCCTACGAGCAGTACTTC CASSFEHYRSYEQYF
NA NA TRBJ1-5 TRBV9 TGTGCCAGCAGCGTAGGGGACGTGGATCAGCCCCAGCATTTT CASSVGDVDQPQHF
NA NA TRBJ2-7 TRBV5-4 TGTGCCAGCAGCTTAGGTTCGAGACCCTCCTACGAGCAGTACTTC CASSLGSRPSYEQYF
NA once TRBJ2-7 TRBV18 TGTGCCAGCTCCCTGGGGGGCCCCCGATCGGTCTACGAGCAGTACTTC CASSLGGPRSVYEQYF
NA NA TRBJ2-5 TRBV9 TGTGCCAGCAGCAGACGACTTGGGCAAGAGACCCAGTACTTC CASSRRLGQETQYF
TRBD1 NA TRBJ2-7 TRBV13 TGTGCCAGCAGCCCCAGACAGGGGGGGGCACACGAGCAGTACTTC CASSPRQGGAHEQYF
TRBD1 NA TRBJ1-2 TRBV10-3 TGTGCCATCAGTGATCGGGGACAGGGTGGCTATGGCTACACCTTC CAISDRGQGGYGYTF
NA NA TRBJ1-1 TRBV9 TGTGCCAGCAGCGTAGGGGTAGAGACGGGGAACACTGAAGCTTTCTTT CASSVGVETGNTEAFF
NA NA TRBJ2-2 TRBV19 TGTGCCAGTAGTATACGGATGATGCGGGGTGATACGGAGCTGTTTTTT CASSIRMMRGDTELFF
NA once TRBJ1-5 TRBV7-2 TGTGCCAGCGGGACGGATCATAGCAATCAGCCCCAGCATTTT CASGTDHSNQPQHF
NA NA TRBJ2-5 TRBV5-1 TGCGCCAGCAGCCTCCGCGAGACCCAGTACTTC CASSLRETQYF
NA NA TRBJ1-5 TRBV2 TGTGCCAGCAGTGCTAACAGCGATCAGCCCCAGCATTTT CASSANSDQPQHF
NA once TRBJ1-1 TRBV18 TGTGCCAGCTCACCACCGGGGGACACTGAAGCTTTCTTT CASSPPGDTEAFF
TRBD2 NA TRBJ2-3 TRBV5-4 TGTGCCAGCAGCTTTCCAGCGGGGGACACAGATACGCAGTATTTT CASSFPAGDTDTQYF
NA once TRBJ2-1 TRBV5-1 TGCGCCAGCAGCCGCTTACTAGGATCGAATGAGCAGTTCTTC CASSRLLGSNEQFF
NA NA TRBJ1-4 TRBV5-4 TGTGCCAGCAGCTTAAGTCCGGGGGAAAAACTGTTTTTT CASSLSPGEKLFF